The 31 T cell receptor beta chains below all came from one sample that was sequenced in a study of beta chain features in type 1 diabetes. Expressed TCRB transcripts were sequenced because the isolated RNA had all been reverse transcribed beforehand. Sequencing was performed with immunoSEQ multiplex PCR; in TCRdb, only in-frame clones are kept and a portion is missing. Here the sample spans around 290,000 clones, under 8.5% being singletons. The sequencing input was central memory CD4+ T cells from blood. These receptors came from a woman aged 18-30 years in good health.

Many counts were recorded for this clone. CDR3 nucleotides: TGCGCCAGCAGCCCCCACCCGGGGAGTGGCGAAAAACTGTTTTTT. Its translation: CASSPHPGSGEKLFF. The chain is built from TRBV4-3 and TRBJ1-4; D not resolved. The V and J ends lost 4 bases and 8 bases respectively, with 17 bases between them. The germline V gene has CDR1 LGHNA and CDR2 YSLEER. This CDR3 comprises 15 residues.

This clone was recorded at least ten times. The CDR3 here is CASSHIAGADTQYF. The CDR3 nucleotides read TGTGCCAGCAGCCACATAGCAGGGGCAGATACGCAGTATTTT. The J gene is TRBJ2-3, the V gene TRBV5-6, with D perhaps matching TRBD1 (6 bases). Germline V gives CDR1 SGHDT, CDR2 YYEEEE. CDR3 length equals 14 residues. The V end was cut by 4 bases, the J end by 4 bases, with 13 bases between.

This clone was picked up a small number of times. The CDR3 bases are TGCAGTGCCGCAGCTAACTATGGCTACACCTTC. Its translation is CSAAANYGYTF. This chain connects TRBV20-1 to TRBJ1-2, with no clear D. V lost 6 bases to trimming and J lost 0 bases, with 5 bases between them. The CDR3 length is 11 residues. In germline, CDR1 is DFQATT, CDR2 SNEGSKA (reference sequence).

This chain uses TRBV7-2 with TRBJ2-6; D is undetermined. V lost 8 bases and J lost 0, with 11 bases in between. CDR1 and CDR2 from the germline V gene are SGHTA and FQGNSA. The CDR3 runs 15 residues. CDR3 sequence reads: CASGTLDSGANVLTF. The DNA for the CDR3 is TGTGCCAGCGGAACACTCGACTCTGGGGCCAACGTCCTGACTTTC.

This chain joins TRBV21-1 and TRBJ2-7; the table assigns TRBD2, which was not confirmed against the DNA. TRBV21-1 has pseudogene status. The CDR3 has 13 residues. CDR3 region: CASSKGWRVEQYV. CDR3 sequence (DNA): TGTGCCAGCAGCAAAGGCTGGAGGGTTGAGCAGTACGTC.

The rearrangement links TRBV15 to TRBJ1-2; D gene unclear. From germline, CDR1 is LNHNV and CDR2 YYDKDF (reference sequence). Trimming took 0 bases from V and 3 from J, leaving 5 bases between them. There are 13 residues in the CDR3. The CDR3 reads CATSREIDYGYTF. The CDR3 DNA follows: TGTGCCACCAGCAGAGAGATCGACTATGGCTACACCTTC.

The chain is built from TRBV25-1 and TRBJ2-2, with 9 bases lining up with TRBD1. With 3 bases clipped from V and 3 bases from J, the junction kept 2 bases outside the gene matches. This CDR3 spans 15 amino acids. CDR1 is MGHDK, CDR2 SYGVNS, per germline. CDR3 residues: CASSDNRGHTGELFF. The CDR3 DNA reads TGTGCCAGCAGTGACAACAGGGGGCACACCGGGGAGCTGTTTTTT. The complete variable domain, with remaining parts taken from reference TRBV25-1 and TRBJ2-2, reads EADIYQTPRYLVIGTGKKITLECSQTMGHDKMYWYQQDPGMELHLIHYSYGVNSTEKGDLSSESTVSRIRTEHFPLTLESARPSHTSQYLCASSDNRGHTGELFFGEGSRLTVL.

Concerning this clone itself: A much larger clonotype is one base distant, so this may be a read error. This rearrangement joins TRBV19 to TRBJ1-5; D is unclear. Germline V gene data show CDR1 as LNHDA and CDR2 as SQIVND (reference sequence). The CDR3 totals 13 residues. Deletions cut 6 bases from V and 0 bases from J, with 6 bases between. The CDR3, as DNA: TGTGCCAGTAGCGGGAATAGCAATCAGCCCCAGCATTTT. It translates to CASSGNSNQPQHF.

This clone was observed a handful of times. The same CDR3 is also encoded by other DNA sequences in this sample. The chain recombines TRBV7-2 with TRBJ2-1, with 8 bases identical to TRBD1. The V and J ends lost 3 bases and 3 bases, in that order; junction bases with no gene match: 4. CDR1 and CDR2 (germline): SGHTA, FQGNSA. CDR3 size: 15 residues. Here the CDR3 reads CASSFDRGIYNEQFF. As DNA, the CDR3 is TGTGCCAGCAGCTTCGACAGGGGAATCTACAATGAGCAGTTCTTC. Combining the CDR3 with reference TRBV7-2 and TRBJ2-1 gives the whole variable domain GAGVSQSPSNKVTEKGKDVELRCDPISGHTALYWYRQSLGQGLEFLIYFQGNSAPDKSGLPSDRFSAERTGGSVSTLTIQRTQQEDSAVYLCASSFDRGIYNEQFFGPGTRLTVL.

This clone was seen more than once but under ten times. Other DNA sequences within the sample encode an identical CDR3. V is TRBV27 and J is TRBJ1-2, with a possible D match to TRBD1 (6 bases). CDR3 length equals 13 residues. Germline values: CDR1 MNHEY, CDR2 SMNVEV (reference sequence). The ends were cut back, 2 bases at V and 5 bases at J, with 9 bases in the middle. CDR3 protein: CASSLGQNYGYTF. Here the CDR3 DNA reads TGTGCCAGCAGTTTAGGACAGAATTATGGCTACACCTTC.

There are a few counts of this clone. The chain recombines TRBV7-9 with TRBJ1-1; possibly TRBD1 for D (6 bases). V was shortened by 4 bases and J by 1 base, with 13 bases between the two germline ends. The CDR3 extends over 15 amino acids. The germline V gene encodes CDR1 SEHNR and CDR2 FQNEAQ (reference sequence). CDR3 DNA sequence: TGTGCCAGCAGCTCGTCGACAGGATGGAACACTGAAGCTTTCTTT. Its translation: CASSSSTGWNTEAFF.

The rearrangement joins TRBV29-1 to TRBJ2-2, with unresolved D. This CDR3 is 14 amino acids long. The germline CDR1 and CDR2 sequences are SQVTM and ANQGSEA. Trimming took 5 bases from V and 5 from J, leaving 15 bases between them. CDR3 nucleotide sequence: TGCAGCGTTTCTCCAGGTCATGGGACCGGGGAGCTGTTTTTT. Its protein is CSVSPGHGTGELFF.

The V gene is TRBV5-1, the J gene TRBJ2-5; D unresolved. The CDR3 is 13 amino acids. In germline, CDR1 is SGHRS, CDR2 YFSETQ. V lost 0 bases and J lost 5, with 8 bases in between. The CDR3 bases are TGCGCCAGCAGCTTGGCCGAGACGGAGACCCAGTACTTC. As protein: CASSLAETETQYF. Full variable domain (rest looked up from reference TRBV5-1 and TRBJ2-5): KAGVTQTPRYLIKTRGQQVTLSCSPISGHRSVSWYQQTPGQGLQFLFEYFSETQRNKGNFPGRFSGRQFSNSRSEMNVSTLELGDSALYLCASSLAETETQYFGPGTRLLVL.

This clone was counted between two and nine times. This chain links TRBV5-1 with TRBJ1-4; maybe TRBD1 (6 bases). V lost 4 bases, J lost 8 bases, and 15 bases lay in between. This CDR3 is built from 14 residues. CDR1 SGHRS and CDR2 YFSETQ come from the germline V gene. The CDR3 sequence is CASSGKGGGEKLFF. The CDR3 region has the DNA TGCGCCAGCAGCGGAAAGGGGGGAGGAGAAAAACTGTTTTTT.

This clone was picked up a small number of times. A read error may be the cause here, since a much bigger clone is one base away. Other nucleotide sequences from this sample produce the same CDR3. V gene TRBV11-2 combines with J gene TRBJ2-5; D gene unclear. V was shortened by 5 bases and J by 2 bases, with 3 bases between the two germline ends. The CDR3 contains 11 residues. From germline, CDR1 is SGHAT and CDR2 FQNNGV. Here the CDR3 reads CASSPQETQYF. DNA for the CDR3: TGTGCCAGCAGCCCGCAAGAGACCCAGTACTTC.

The chain couples TRBV5-1 to TRBJ2-6; TRBD2 is a possible D gene (6 bases). The CDR3 is 18 residues long. CDR1 SGHRS and CDR2 YFSETQ come from the germline V gene. Trimming left V 0 bases short and J 0 bases short, with 13 bases between. The CDR3 nucleotides read TGCGCCAGCAGCTTGGATGCGTCGGGGGACTCTGGGGCCAACGTCCTGACTTTC. It codes for CASSLDASGDSGANVLTF.

There are a few counts of this clone. The chain is built from TRBV6-5 and TRBJ2-7; D gene ambiguous. CDR3 length: 12 residues. V was shortened by 8 bases and J by 3 bases, with 11 bases between the two germline ends. Germline-derived CDR1 and CDR2 are MNHEY and SVGAGI. The chain's CDR3 is CASGRMGYEQYV. The CDR3 DNA reads as TGTGCCAGCGGGCGGATGGGCTACGAGCAGTACGTC.

V usage is TRBV19 and J usage is TRBJ2-5; TRBD1 aligns across 7 bases. The end of the DNA aligns better with TRBJ2-7, so the J call may be wrong. Germline V lookup: CDR1 LNHDA, CDR2 SQIVND (reference sequence). This CDR3 spans 14 amino acids. The CDR3 coding sequence is TGTGCCAGTAGTACGCATCGGGACAGCTACGAGCAGTACTTC. It specifies CASSTHRDSYEQYF.

There are a few counts of this clone. The chain links TRBV5-1 to TRBJ1-1; D uncertain. V dropped 0 bases and J dropped 4 bases, with 7 bases sitting between them. The CDR3 contains 13 residues. Germline CDR1 reads SGHRS; CDR2 reads YFSETQ. The chain's CDR3 is CASSLDPGTEAFF. CDR3 sequence (DNA): TGCGCCAGCAGCTTGGATCCAGGCACTGAAGCTTTCTTT.

This clone has more than one count but fewer than ten. The gene calls are TRBV7-2 and TRBJ2-7, with 7 positions matching TRBD2. J gave up 2 bases and V 2 bases, and 3 bases lay outside the gene matches. Germline-derived CDR1 and CDR2 are SGHTA and FQGNSA. The CDR3 runs 14 residues. The CDR3 sequence: CASSLSSGAYEQYF. For the CDR3, the DNA is TGTGCCAGCAGCTTATCCAGCGGGGCCTACGAGCAGTACTTC.

This clone was recorded a few times. The chain combines TRBV7-2 with TRBJ2-1; TRBD2 might be the D (6 bases). The CDR3 totals 11 residues. V gave up 6 bases and J gave up 6 bases, with 6 bases separating them. Germline-derived CDR1 and CDR2 are SGHTA and FQGNSA. The CDR3 DNA reads TGTGCCAGCAGGCGGGGCAATGAGCAGTTCTTC. Its translation is CASRRGNEQFF.

This clone was recorded many times. The V gene is TRBV30, the J gene TRBJ1-5; the D gene is possibly TRBD1 (6 bases). The CDR3 covers 15 residues. V lost 0 bases and J 5 bases, leaving 14 bases between the germline ends. Per the germline V gene, CDR1 is GTSNPN and CDR2 is SVGIG (reference sequence). CDR3 DNA sequence: TGTGCCTGGAGTGTACCGACAGGAGGACATCAGCCCCAGCATTTT. Protein: CAWSVPTGGHQPQHF.

This chain uses TRBV7-2 with TRBJ1-3; no firm D call. Germline CDR1 SGHTA, CDR2 FQGNSA. This CDR3 has 16 residues. V lost 3 bases and J 0 bases, leaving 12 bases between the germline ends. CDR3 loop: CASSFPAADSGNTIYF. CDR3 sequence (DNA): TGTGCCAGCAGCTTCCCGGCCGCGGACTCTGGAAACACCATATATTTT. Full variable domain (rest looked up from reference TRBV7-2 and TRBJ1-3): GAGVSQSPSNKVTEKGKDVELRCDPISGHTALYWYRQSLGQGLEFLIYFQGNSAPDKSGLPSDRFSAERTGGSVSTLTIQRTQQEDSAVYLCASSFPAADSGNTIYFGEGSWLTVV.

This clone has just a few counts. The chain recombines TRBV15 with TRBJ2-2; D remains unclear. Looked up from germline, CDR1 is LNHNV and CDR2 is YYDKDF (reference sequence). The CDR3 totals 14 residues. V shed 0 bases and J shed 5 bases, with 7 bases lying between them. This chain's CDR3 is CATSRDKATGELFF. The CDR3 DNA follows: TGTGCCACCAGCAGAGATAAGGCGACCGGGGAGCTGTTTTTT.

J is TRBJ1-5 and V is TRBV10-3; D might be TRBD1 (5 bases). CDR3 length equals 16 residues. Trimming cost V 4 bases and J 3 bases, with 16 bases left between them. Germline CDR1 reads ENHRY; CDR2 reads SYGVKD. The DNA of the CDR3 is TGTGCCATCAGTGGGTCCCGAGGGGACTTCAATCAGCCCCAGCATTTT. Translated: CAISGSRGDFNQPQHF.

This clone was found a few times. Only one base separates this from a far larger clonotype, so it likely reflects a read error. Other DNA sequences in this specimen translate into the identical CDR3. The chain has TRBV7-2 and TRBJ2-6; no clear D. CDR1 is SGHTA, CDR2 FQGNSA, per germline. The CDR3 is made up of 13 amino acids. Trimming pared 3 bases from V and 0 bases from J, leaving 0 bases between. The DNA of the CDR3 is TGTGCCAGCAGCTTCTCTGGGGCCAACGTCCTGACTTTC. Its translation is CASSFSGANVLTF. Full variable domain (remainder filled in from reference TRBV7-2 and TRBJ2-6): GAGVSQSPSNKVTEKGKDVELRCDPISGHTALYWYRQSLGQGLEFLIYFQGNSAPDKSGLPSDRFSAERTGGSVSTLTIQRTQQEDSAVYLCASSFSGANVLTFGAGSRLTVL.

The chain employs TRBV6-1 and TRBJ1-1; 8 nucleotides match TRBD1. The CDR3 covers 13 residues. CDR1 and CDR2 (germline): MNHNS, SASEGT. Trimming cost V 6 bases and J 4 bases; bases outside gene matches: 4. CDR3 in DNA: TGTGCCAGCAGCCTGGACAGGGTCACTGAAGCTTTCTTT. Translation: CASSLDRVTEAFF.

V gene TRBV7-2 combines with J gene TRBJ2-2, with unresolved D. V was clipped by 7 bases and J by 0 bases, with 9 bases between them. The germline V gene has CDR1 SGHTA and CDR2 FQGNSA. The CDR3 runs 14 residues. This CDR3 is CASILQANTGELFF. DNA for the CDR3: TGTGCCAGCATTCTACAAGCGAACACCGGGGAGCTGTTTTTT.

This CDR3 reads CASSIITGGSYNEQFF. CDR3 DNA: TGTGCCAGCAGTATCATAACAGGGGGCTCCTACAATGAGCAGTTCTTC. The V gene is TRBV28, the J gene TRBJ2-1; 8 bases align to TRBD1. This CDR3 is 16 amino acids long. Germline V gene lookup returns CDR1 MDHEN and CDR2 SYDVKM. Trimming removed 5 bases from V and 0 bases from J; junction bases left unmatched: 6.

This clone was seen ten or more times. The chain combines TRBV16 with TRBJ2-4, with D perhaps matching TRBD1 (7 bases). Deletions cut 2 bases from V and 4 bases from J, with 9 bases between. Germline CDR1 and CDR2: KGHSY and FQNENV. The CDR3 is made up of 14 amino acids. The CDR3 here is CASSQAGGKNIQYF. The CDR3, as DNA: TGTGCCAGCAGCCAAGCAGGGGGGAAAAACATTCAGTACTTC. Combining the CDR3 with reference TRBV16 and TRBJ2-4 gives the whole variable domain GEEVAQTPKHLVRGEGQKAKLYCAPIKGHSYVFWYQQVLKNEFKFLISFQNENVFDETGMPKERFSAKCLPNSPCSLEIQATKLEDSAVYFCASSQAGGKNIQYFGAGTRLSVL.

V is TRBV6-4 and J is TRBJ1-5; D is undetermined. Per germline, CDR1 MRHNA and CDR2 SNTAGT. The length of the CDR3 is 16 residues. Deletions cut 2 bases from V and 9 bases from J, with 20 bases between. CDR3: CASSDRRDSKVWPQHF. The CDR3, as DNA: TGTGCCAGCAGTGACCGCAGAGATAGCAAAGTATGGCCCCAGCATTTT.